This passage covers 20 T cell receptor beta chains from one sample sequenced in a study of CXCR3-negative and CXCR3-positive naive CD8 T cells. Study-wide points: More hydrophobic TRB CDR3s occurred in CXCR3-positive than in CXCR3-negative naive cells.

5' RACE with UMI labels generated the TRB cDNA libraries. TCRdb re-called the 5' RACE reads; one entry per CDR3 protein, DNA not given. The repertoire table contains tens of thousands of distinct CDR3 sequences. Their antigens are not known. Sequenced sample: naive CXCR3+ CD8+ T cells from blood. Sample subset: CD45RO-CCR7+CD27+CD95- naive CD8+ T cells expressing CXCR3 (TNR3+). The receptors stem from a human donor in good health. Some clones in this sample may be carry-over from other donors' samples.

The chain is built from TRBV5-8 and TRBJ2-3; TCRdb's D call of TRBD1 is untestable without DNA. Germline CDR1 SGHTS, CDR2 YDEGEE. The length of the CDR3 is 15 residues. The CDR3: CASSKGQTSTDTQYF.

The V gene is TRBV18, the J gene TRBJ2-7; lacking DNA, the TRBD1 call made by TCRdb goes unchecked. The CDR3 consists of 16 residues. Germline lookup yields CDR1 KGHSH and CDR2 LQKENI. This CDR3 is CASSPAMRTGVYEQYF.

The CDR3 is CASSQAPYELSNTEAFF. The J gene is TRBJ1-1, the V gene TRBV4-3; TCRdb's D call, TRBD1, is unchecked because there is no DNA. There are 17 residues in the CDR3. Germline-derived CDR1 and CDR2 are LGHNA and YSLEER.

This sequence joins TRBV18 and TRBJ2-1; TCRdb returns TRBD1, unconfirmable since there is no DNA. Germline values: CDR1 KGHSH, CDR2 LQKENI. The CDR3 is 16 amino acids. The chain's CDR3 is CASSPPPQGKDNEQFF.

This chain connects TRBV11-2 to TRBJ1-2; TCRdb picks TRBD1, but there is no DNA to check that call. The CDR3 spans 14 residues. From germline, CDR1 is SGHAT and CDR2 FQNNGV. The CDR3 is CASSSQGGFYGYTF.

V gene TRBV29-1 combines with J gene TRBJ1-1. Germline lookup yields CDR1 SQVTM and CDR2 ANQGSEA. The CDR3 runs 11 residues. The CDR3 reads CSVGRETEAFF.

This rearrangement joins TRBV2 to TRBJ2-3; TCRdb designates TRBD2, a call that cannot be tested without DNA. Per the germline V gene, CDR1 is SNHLY and CDR2 is FYNNEI. This CDR3 region has 15 residues. This chain's CDR3 is CASSPLAGSTDTQYF.

This chain links TRBV6-6 with TRBJ1-1. This CDR3 region has 12 residues. The germline V gene has CDR1 MNHNY and CDR2 SVGAGI (reference sequence). The CDR3 spells CASGLMNTEALF.

The V and J genes are TRBV5-1 and TRBJ2-7. The germline gives CDR1 SGHRS, CDR2 YFSETQ. The CDR3 covers 13 residues. The CDR3 reads CASRGHSEYEQYF.

CDR3 residues: CTSHKGRPYEQYF. V gene TRBV27 combines with J gene TRBJ2-7; absent DNA, TCRdb's TRBD2 call cannot be checked. Germline V CDR1 and CDR2: MNHEY, SMNVEV (reference sequence). The CDR3 is made up of 13 amino acids.

The J gene is TRBJ2-7, the V gene TRBV2. CDR3 length: 12 residues. Germline CDR1 is SNHLY and CDR2 is FYNNEI. The chain's CDR3 is CATIEVSYEQYF. Using reference TRBV2 and TRBJ2-7 for the parts outside the CDR3, the full variable domain is EPEVTQTPSHQVTQMGQEVILRCVPISNHLYFYWYRQILGQKVEFLVSFYNNEISEKSEIFDDQFSVERPDGSNFTLKIRSTKLEDSAMYFCATIEVSYEQYFGPGTRLTVT.

The chain employs TRBV29-1 and TRBJ1-2. Germline V gives CDR1 SQVTM, CDR2 ANQGSEA. This CDR3 has 13 residues. Here the CDR3 reads CSVLPGTNFGYTF.

The V and J genes are TRBV7-9 and TRBJ1-1. Per germline, CDR1 SEHNR and CDR2 FQNEAQ (reference sequence). CDR3 length equals 13 residues. The CDR3 sequence is CASSFPGNTEAFF.

The J gene is TRBJ2-1, the V gene TRBV12-3 or TRBV12-4; TCRdb calls TRBD2, which cannot be checked without DNA. The CDR3 has 20 residues. CDR3 in amino acids: CASSFISLAGGPSPGNEQFF.

The gene calls are TRBV7-2 and TRBJ1-2; TCRdb designates TRBD1, a call that cannot be tested without DNA. The germline CDR1 and CDR2 sequences are SGHTA and FQGNSA. The CDR3 covers 16 residues. CDR3 region: CASSYNHRQGWNGYTF.

The rearrangement links TRBV6-4 to TRBJ2-2. Germline V gene data show CDR1 as MRHNA and CDR2 as SNTAGT. The length of the CDR3 is 13 residues. The CDR3 reads CASSDSGTGELFF.

The V call is TRBV29-1, the J call TRBJ1-1. Germline assignment: CDR1 SQVTM and CDR2 ANQGSEA. This CDR3 region has 12 residues. CDR3 amino acids: CSVSGEYTEAFF.

This chain connects TRBV7-6 to TRBJ2-7; TCRdb calls TRBD1, which cannot be checked without DNA. Germline CDR1 reads SGHVS; CDR2 reads FNYEAQ. This CDR3 region has 15 residues. The CDR3 sequence: CASSLARGSSYEQYF.

The gene calls are TRBV14 and TRBJ2-3. CDR3 size: 14 residues. Germline V lookup: CDR1 SGHDN, CDR2 FVKESK. CDR3 amino acids: CASSQESVTDTQYF.

This sequence joins TRBV28 and TRBJ2-3. CDR3 size: 11 residues. Germline V gene lookup returns CDR1 MDHEN and CDR2 SYDVKM. CDR3 amino acids: CASSFTDTQYF. Full variable domain (remainder filled in from reference TRBV28 and TRBJ2-3): DVKVTQSSRYLVKRTGEKVFLECVQDMDHENMFWYRQDPGLGLRLIYFSYDVKMKEKGDIPEGYSVSREKKERFSLILESASTNQTSMYLCASSFTDTQYFGPGTRLTVL.